This T cell receptor beta chain was sequenced during a study of patients and donors after allogeneic stem cell transplantation. TCRdb re-analysed the RT-PCR reads in MiXCR, keeping a single row per CDR3 protein. The data contain about a million distinct CDR3 sequences, under 20% of them singletons. Germline V CDR1 and CDR2: SGHDT, YYEEEE. V lost 9 bases and J lost 4, with 10 bases in between. This CDR3 region has 11 residues. This TCR derives from a human donor who was either an allogeneic HSCT recipient or a stem cell or donor lymphocyte infusion donor (not recorded which). It is not recorded whose cells these are; they may come from a transplant donor. The sample was blood, either unsorted or a sorted T cell fraction (not recorded which). V is TRBV5-6 and J is TRBJ1-1, with a tentative D call TRBD1 (6 bases). CDR3 region: CAIQGITEAFF. The CDR3 bases are TGTGCCATCCAGGGGATCACTGAAGCTTTCTTT.